This T cell receptor (beta chain) was recorded in a study of metastatic and nonmetastatic thyroid tumors. Findings and limits, study-wide: As reported, TCR beta diversity in blood and tumor was significantly higher in malignant thyroid tumors than in benign nodules.

Every patient was untreated before thyroid surgery. There are a few counts of this clone. Its antigen is as yet unknown. A read error may explain this, as a much larger clone is one base away. The CDR3 is 16 residues long. In germline, CDR1 is MDHEN, CDR2 SYDVKM. TCRdb reprocessed the PCR reads via MiXCR. The sample consists of some 22,000 clones, around 9.9% of them appearing once. The V gene is TRBV28, the J gene TRBJ1-5, with D possibly being TRBD1 (5 bases). The specimen sequenced was blood. This clonotype was obtained from a female donor with papillary thyroid cancer or a benign thyroid nodule (not recorded which). Some clones in this sample may be carry-over from other donors' samples. The DNA for the CDR3 is TGTGCCAGCAGTACTCGGGACTGGTATAGCAATCAGCCCCGGCATTTT. It specifies CASSTRDWYSNQPRHF. Together with reference TRBV28 and TRBJ1-5, the CDR3 gives the full variable domain: DVKVTQSSRYLVKRTGEKVFLECVQDMDHENMFWYRQDPGLGLRLIYFSYDVKMKEKGDIPEGYSVSREKKERFSLILESASTNQTSMYLCASSTRDWYSNQPRHFGDGTRLSIL.